This record covers a single T cell receptor (beta chain). Its binding antigen is unknown. No base quality information exists; no much larger clone differs at one position. TCR beta repertoires were profiled from peripheral blood of some 13 young patients with multiple sclerosis to demonstrate the VDJtools post-analysis software. Multiple sclerosis patients were children and adolescents aged about 6 to 15 years. The germline V gene (reference sequence) supplies CDR1 DFQATT and CDR2 SNEGSKA. V is reduced by 7 bases and J by 0 bases, leaving a spacing of 13 bases between them. The CDR3, cysteine through phenylalanine, is 14 amino acids long. Of all the DNA, just the CDR3 is kept, 42 bases in frame from base 1. This entry comes from a study of post-analysis software for immune sequencing data (dated by TCRdb to the mid-2010s). Some background on the complete study: The recorded disease courses included relapsing-remitting, secondary progressive and progressive-relapsing multiple sclerosis, and some patients had no subtype annotation. The patient repertoires were compared against roughly 12 previously published healthy control repertoires obtained from donors aged roughly 6 to 25 years. A subset of samples was prepared in parallel using single-end sample barcoding, then pooled and co-amplified after Illumina adapter ligation. Study-wide findings and limitations: The control group was slightly older than the multiple sclerosis patient group. Patients showed significantly higher frequencies than controls for a handful of TRBV segments, among them TRBV5-6, TRBV5-1 and TRBV20-1. Normalized Chao1 diversity was significantly lower in multiple sclerosis patients than controls, suggesting substantial peripheral T-cell clonal expansion. Direct clustering with F measure revealed strong co-clustering of samples prepared in the same batch, which led to a batch-effect correction.

Libraries came from PCR. The sequencer listed for this sample is Illumina HiSeq 2500. To reduce PCR and sequencing biases, unique molecular identifiers were incorporated into the TCR beta cDNA libraries. Per 1 to 10 million input T cells, approximately 500,000 cDNA molecules were obtained, such that each molecule approximated one T cell. Patient libraries were prepared and sequenced with the same protocol used for the earlier healthy control dataset. Samples belonging to the same batch were prepared together, multiplexed and sequenced on a shared HiSeq lane. Under the source paper's analysis protocol: MIGEC handled the raw barcoded reads, throwing out single-read molecular identifier groups before consensus assembly and CDR3 extraction. VDJtools was used for post-analysis of the clonotype tables, and diversity was normalized by down-sampling every dataset to the size of the smallest sample. To correct batch-related cross-sample contamination, repertoire overlap clustering matched CDR3 amino acid sequences but not nucleotide sequences. TCRdb reprocessing: public reads trimmed at Q25 with fastp, clones called with MiXCR, in-frame beta chains kept. Rows are combined by CDR3 protein, so each entry shows the most common genes and DNA. It is TCRdb's table, rather than the study itself, that gives the V and J calls and clone size. The table for this sample lists 700,000 to 800,000 distinct CDR3 sequences; roughly 29% of them were counted only once. The biggest ten clones account for around 0.6% of the sample.

Material for sequencing was blood. This chain joins TRBV20-1 to TRBJ2-1; confidence is insufficient to name the D gene. The sequence was obtained from a girl aged 10 to 17 with multiple sclerosis. The CDR3 protein sequence reads: CSEGTRSSYNEQFF. The nucleotides are TGCAGTGAAGGAACAAGGAGCTCCTACAATGAGCAGTTCTTC.